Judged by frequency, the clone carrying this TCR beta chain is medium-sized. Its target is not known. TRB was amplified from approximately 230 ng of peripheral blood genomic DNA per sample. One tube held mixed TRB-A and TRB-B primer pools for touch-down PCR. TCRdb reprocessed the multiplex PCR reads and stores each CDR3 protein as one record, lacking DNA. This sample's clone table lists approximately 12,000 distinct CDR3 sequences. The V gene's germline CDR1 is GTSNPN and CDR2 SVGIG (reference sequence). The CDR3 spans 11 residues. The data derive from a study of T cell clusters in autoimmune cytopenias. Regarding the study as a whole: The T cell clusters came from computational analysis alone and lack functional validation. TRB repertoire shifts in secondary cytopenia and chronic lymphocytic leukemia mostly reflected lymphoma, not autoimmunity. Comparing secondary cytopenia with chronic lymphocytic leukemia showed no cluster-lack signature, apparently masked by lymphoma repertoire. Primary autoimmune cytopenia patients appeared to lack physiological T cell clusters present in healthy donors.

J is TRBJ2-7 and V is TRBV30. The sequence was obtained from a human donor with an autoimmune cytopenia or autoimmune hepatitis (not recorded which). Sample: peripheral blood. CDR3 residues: CAGTGTYEQYF.